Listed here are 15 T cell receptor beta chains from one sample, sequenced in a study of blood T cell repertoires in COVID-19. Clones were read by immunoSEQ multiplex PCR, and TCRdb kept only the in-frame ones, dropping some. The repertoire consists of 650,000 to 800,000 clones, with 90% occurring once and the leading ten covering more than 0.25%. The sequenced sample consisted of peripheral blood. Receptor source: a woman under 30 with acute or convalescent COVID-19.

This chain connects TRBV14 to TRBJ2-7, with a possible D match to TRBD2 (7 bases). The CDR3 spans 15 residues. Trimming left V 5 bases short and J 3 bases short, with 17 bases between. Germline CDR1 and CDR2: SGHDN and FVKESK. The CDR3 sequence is CASSKRGAFNYEQYF. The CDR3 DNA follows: TGTGCCAGCAGCAAACGGGGGGCCTTTAACTACGAGCAGTACTTC. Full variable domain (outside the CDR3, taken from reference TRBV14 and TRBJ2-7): EAGVTQFPSHSVIEKGQTVTLRCDPISGHDNLYWYRRVMGKEIKFLLHFVKESKQDESGMPNNRFLAERTGGTYSTLKVQPAELEDSGVYFCASSKRGAFNYEQYFGPGTRLTVT.

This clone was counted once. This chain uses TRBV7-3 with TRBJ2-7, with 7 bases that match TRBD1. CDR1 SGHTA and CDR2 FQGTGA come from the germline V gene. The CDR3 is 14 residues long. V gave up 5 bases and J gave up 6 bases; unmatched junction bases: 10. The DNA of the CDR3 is TGTGCCAGCAGCCCCCATGGGACAGCTGCCGAGCAGTACTTC. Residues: CASSPHGTAAEQYF.

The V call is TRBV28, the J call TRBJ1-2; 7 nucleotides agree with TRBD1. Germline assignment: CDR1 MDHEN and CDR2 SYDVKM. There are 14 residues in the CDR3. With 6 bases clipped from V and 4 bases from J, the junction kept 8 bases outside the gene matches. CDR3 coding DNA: TGTGCCAGCAGCTCCGGGACAGCTCTCTATGGCTACACCTTC. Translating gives CASSSGTALYGYTF.

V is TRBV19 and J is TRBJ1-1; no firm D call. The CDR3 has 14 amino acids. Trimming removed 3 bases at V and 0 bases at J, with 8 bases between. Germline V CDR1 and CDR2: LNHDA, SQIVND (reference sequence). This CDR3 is CASSIFYLNTEAFF. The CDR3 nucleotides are TGTGCCAGTAGTATTTTTTATCTGAACACTGAAGCTTTCTTT.

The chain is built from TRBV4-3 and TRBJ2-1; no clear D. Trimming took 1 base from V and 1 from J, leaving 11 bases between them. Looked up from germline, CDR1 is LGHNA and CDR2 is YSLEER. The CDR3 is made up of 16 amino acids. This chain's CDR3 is CASSQGSGVSYNEQFF. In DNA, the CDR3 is TGCGCCAGCAGCCAAGGTTCCGGTGTTTCCTACAATGAGCAGTTCTTC.

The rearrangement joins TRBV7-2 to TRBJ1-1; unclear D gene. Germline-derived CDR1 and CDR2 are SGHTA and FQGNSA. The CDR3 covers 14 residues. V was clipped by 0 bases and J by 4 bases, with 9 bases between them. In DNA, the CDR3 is TGTGCCAGCAGCTTAGCGCGGGTACCCACTGAAGCTTTCTTT. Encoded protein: CASSLARVPTEAFF.

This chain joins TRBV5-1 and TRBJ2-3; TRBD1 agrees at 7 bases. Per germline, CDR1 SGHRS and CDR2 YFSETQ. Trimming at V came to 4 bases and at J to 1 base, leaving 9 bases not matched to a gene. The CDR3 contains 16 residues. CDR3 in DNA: TGCGCCAGCAGCCCCCGGACAGGTGGTGGCACAGATACGCAGTATTTT. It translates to CASSPRTGGGTDTQYF.

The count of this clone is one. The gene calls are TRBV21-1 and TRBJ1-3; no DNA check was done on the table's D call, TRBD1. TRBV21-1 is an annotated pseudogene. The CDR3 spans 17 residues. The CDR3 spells CASSSSNRASSGNTIYF. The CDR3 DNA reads TGTGCCAGCAGCAGTTCTAACAGGGCCAGCTCTGGAAACACCATATATTTT.

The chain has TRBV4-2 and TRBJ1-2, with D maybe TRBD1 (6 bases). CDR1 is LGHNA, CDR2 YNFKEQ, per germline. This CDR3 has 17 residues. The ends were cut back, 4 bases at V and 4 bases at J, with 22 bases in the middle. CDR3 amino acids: CASSLGAGEPRFYGYTF. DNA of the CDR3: TGTGCCAGCAGCCTTGGGGCAGGGGAGCCTCGCTTCTATGGCTACACCTTC.

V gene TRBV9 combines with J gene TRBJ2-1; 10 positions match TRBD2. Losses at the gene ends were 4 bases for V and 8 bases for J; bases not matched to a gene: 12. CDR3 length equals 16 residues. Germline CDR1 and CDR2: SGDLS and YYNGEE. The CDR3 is CASSPALSGGGYEQFF. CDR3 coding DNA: TGTGCCAGCAGCCCCGCCCTCAGCGGGGGGGGCTATGAGCAGTTCTTC.

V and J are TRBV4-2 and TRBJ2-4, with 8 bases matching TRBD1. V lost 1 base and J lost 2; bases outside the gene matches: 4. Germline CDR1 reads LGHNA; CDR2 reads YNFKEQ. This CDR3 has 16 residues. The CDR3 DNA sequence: TGTGCCAGCAGCCAAGGACAGGGGAAGTCCAAAAACATTCAGTACTTC. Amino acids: CASSQGQGKSKNIQYF.

CDR3 loop: CASSYSGQGLWSPLHF. CDR3 DNA: TGTGCCAGCAGTTACTCGGGACAGGGACTTTGGTCACCCCTCCACTTT. The chain uses TRBV6-5 and TRBJ1-6, with TRBD1 matching over 9 bases. Per the germline V gene, CDR1 is MNHEY and CDR2 is SVGAGI. CDR3 length: 16 amino acids. Trimming cost V 0 bases and J 10 bases; bases outside gene matches: 7.

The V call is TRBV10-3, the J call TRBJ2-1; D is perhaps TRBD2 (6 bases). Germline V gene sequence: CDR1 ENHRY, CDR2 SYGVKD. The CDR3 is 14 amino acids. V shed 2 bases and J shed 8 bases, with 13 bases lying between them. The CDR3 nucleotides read TGTGCCATCAGTGAGCCTGGCGGGGTGGATGAGCAGTTCTTC. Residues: CAISEPGGVDEQFF.

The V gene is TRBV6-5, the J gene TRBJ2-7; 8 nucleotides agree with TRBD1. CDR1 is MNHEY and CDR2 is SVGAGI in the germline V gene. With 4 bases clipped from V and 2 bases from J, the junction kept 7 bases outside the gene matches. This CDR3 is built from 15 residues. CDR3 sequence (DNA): TGTGCCAGCAGTTCCTACGGGACAGGAACCTACGAGCAGTACTTC. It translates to CASSSYGTGTYEQYF.

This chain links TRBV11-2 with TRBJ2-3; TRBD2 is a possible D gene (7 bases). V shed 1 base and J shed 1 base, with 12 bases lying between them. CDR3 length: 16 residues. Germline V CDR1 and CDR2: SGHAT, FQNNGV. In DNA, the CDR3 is TGTGCCAGCAGCTTAGCCGCGGGGGCCCGCACAGATACGCAGTATTTT. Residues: CASSLAAGARTDTQYF.